The 11 T cell receptor beta chains listed next were all sequenced from one sample in a study of blood T cell repertoires in COVID-19. The protocol was immunoSEQ multiplex PCR, while the TCRdb copy is restricted to in-frame clones and leaves out a portion. This sample has 150,000 or so clones, with about 90% found just once. Source material: peripheral blood. These TCRs come from a man older than 75 with acute or convalescent COVID-19.

This chain links TRBV2 with TRBJ2-5; TRBD2 aligns across 13 bases. V gave up 6 bases and J gave up 3 bases; unmatched junction bases: 1. This CDR3 region has 14 residues. Germline-derived CDR1 and CDR2 are SNHLY and FYNNEI. CDR3 residues: CASSGTSGEETQYF. The DNA for the CDR3 is TGTGCCAGCAGCGGGACTAGCGGGGAAGAGACCCAGTACTTC.

The chain couples TRBV9 to TRBJ2-1, with 7 bases fitting TRBD1. Germline CDR1 and CDR2: SGDLS and YYNGEE. V lost 5 bases to trimming and J lost 3 bases; unmatched junction nucleotides: 11. The CDR3 runs to 16 residues. The CDR3 nucleotides read TGTGCCAGCAGTGCTAGGGGGCAGCCATACTACAATGAGCAGTTCTTC. This sequence encodes CASSARGQPYYNEQFF.

The V and J genes are TRBV18 and TRBJ2-1; no firm D call. V was shortened by 0 bases and J by 9 bases, with 9 bases between the two germline ends. Germline CDR1 KGHSH, CDR2 LQKENI. CDR3 length: 13 residues. The CDR3 protein is CASSPPVAGEQFF. DNA for the CDR3: TGTGCCAGCTCACCACCGGTTGCAGGTGAGCAGTTCTTC.

The chain uses TRBV9 and TRBJ2-1; possibly TRBD2 for D (6 bases). The CDR3 length is 16 residues. Trimming removed 4 bases at V and 7 bases at J, with 21 bases between. Looked up from germline, CDR1 is SGDLS and CDR2 is YYNGEE. The CDR3, as DNA: TGTGCCAGCAGCCCCTTGGCGGGGTCTGTTATGAATGAGCAGTTCTTC. Translated, it gives CASSPLAGSVMNEQFF. The whole variable domain, remainder taken from reference TRBV9 and TRBJ2-1, is DSGVTQTPKHLITATGQRVTLRCSPRSGDLSVYWYQQSLDQGLQFLIQYYNGEERAKGNILERFSAQQFPDLHSELNLSSLELGDSALYFCASSPLAGSVMNEQFFGPGTRLTVL.

The chain combines TRBV7-3 with TRBJ2-1; 9 bases fit TRBD2. Germline V gives CDR1 SGHTA, CDR2 FQGTGA. This CDR3 is built from 15 residues. V lost 5 bases and J lost 1; bases outside the gene matches: 3. Here the CDR3 DNA reads TGTGCCAGCAGCAAGCTAGCGGGATCCTACAATGAGCAGTTCTTC. As protein: CASSKLAGSYNEQFF.

V gene TRBV7-9 combines with J gene TRBJ1-2; D is unresolved. The germline CDR1 and CDR2 sequences are SEHNR and FQNEAQ (reference sequence). The CDR3 is made up of 14 amino acids. The V end was cut by 6 bases, the J end by 4 bases, with 15 bases between. The CDR3 loop reads CASSSGVSIYGYTF. The CDR3 region has the DNA TGTGCCAGCAGTTCGGGTGTGAGCATCTATGGCTACACCTTC.

The J gene is TRBJ1-5, the V gene TRBV6-1; D is possibly TRBD1 (5 bases). Between the trimmed V and J ends, which lost 1 base and 7 bases, there was a span of 11 bases. Germline CDR1 MNHNS, CDR2 SASEGT. The CDR3 length is 14 residues. The CDR3 DNA reads TGTGCCAGCAGTGAAGAAGGGGTGAGGCAGCCCCAGCATTTT. This gives the protein CASSEEGVRQPQHF.

The V gene is TRBV6-2 or TRBV6-3, the J gene TRBJ2-7, with TRBD2 as a possible D gene (7 bases). This CDR3 is built from 14 residues. With 5 bases removed from V and 3 bases from J, the gap between germline ends came to 14 bases. Germline loops: CDR1 MNHEY, CDR2 SVGEGT. DNA of the CDR3: TGTGCCAGCAGTGAGCGGGACAAATACTACGAGCAGTACTTC. This gives the protein CASSERDKYYEQYF.

The rearrangement links TRBV7-8 to TRBJ1-2; tentative D call: TRBD1 (5 bases). Per germline, CDR1 SGHVS and CDR2 FQNEAQ. CDR3 length equals 14 residues. Trimming took off 4 bases at V and 8 bases at J, with 17 bases between the two ends. CDR3 in amino acids: CASSSWPGGDGYTF. DNA for the CDR3: TGTGCCAGCAGCTCCTGGCCCGGGGGAGACGGCTACACCTTC.

This clone was seen a handful of times. The gene calls are TRBV28 and TRBJ1-4; tentative D call: TRBD1 (6 bases). V shed 4 bases and J shed 4 bases, with 10 bases lying between them. Germline CDR1 and CDR2: MDHEN and SYDVKM. This CDR3 has 14 residues. As DNA, the CDR3 is TGTGCCAGCAGTTCTCCGGACAGTAATGAAAAACTGTTTTTT. It encodes CASSSPDSNEKLFF.

This chain joins TRBV6-5 and TRBJ1-4, with D tentatively TRBD1 (5 bases). In germline, CDR1 is MNHEY, CDR2 SVGAGI. The CDR3 consists of 13 residues. V gave up 7 bases and J gave up 8 bases, with 14 bases separating them. CDR3: CASTRGSREKLFF. CDR3 nucleotides: TGTGCCAGCACACGGGGGTCAAGAGAAAAACTGTTTTTT.